The source of this T cell receptor (beta chain) is a study of blood T cell repertoires in COVID-19. Assay used: immunoSEQ multiplex PCR; TCRdb lists only in-frame clones, some missing. The table includes fewer than 400,000 clones, 92% detected once. Germline CDR1 SGHRS, CDR2 YFSETQ. CDR3 length: 16 residues. The V gene end was trimmed by 0 bases and the J gene end by 3 bases; junction bases not matched to a gene: 9. The receptor comes from a woman in her 30s who had recovered from COVID-19. The genes are TRBV5-1 and TRBJ2-7; 7 positions agree with TRBD1. The sample taken for sequencing was PBMCs or T cells enriched from blood (not recorded which). The CDR3 DNA is TGCGCCAGCAGCTTGGTGACAGGGAGTGCCGTCTACGAGCAGTACTTC. It encodes CASSLVTGSAVYEQYF. The variable domain in full, completed from reference TRBV5-1 and TRBJ2-7, reads KAGVTQTPRYLIKTRGQQVTLSCSPISGHRSVSWYQQTPGQGLQFLFEYFSETQRNKGNFPGRFSGRQFSNSRSEMNVSTLELGDSALYLCASSLVTGSAVYEQYFGPGTRLTVT.